These 21 T cell receptor beta chains were all obtained from the same sample, sequenced in a study of blood T cell repertoires in COVID-19 (TCRdb year 2020). The library came from the immunoSEQ multiplex PCR assay. The table comes from immuneACCESS by way of TCRdb, which keeps in-frame sequences with V and J called. Part of the clones is missing from these tables; in studies checked, under half for an unresolved V gene and the rest for unknown reasons. The sample contains about 78,000 clones, more than 75% of them found a single time. Of the sample, 4.9% falls within the top ten clones. The sequenced sample was peripheral blood. The receptors come from a man aged 50-59 years with active or convalescent COVID-19.

The genes are TRBV15 and TRBJ1-6; D unclear. The CDR3 runs to 16 residues. V was cut by 11 bases and J by 0 bases, with 17 bases left in between. Germline values: CDR1 LNHNV, CDR2 YYDKDF (reference sequence). The CDR3 sequence is CAFCIRGSSYNSPLHF. In nucleotides, the CDR3 is TGTGCCTTTTGTATTCGGGGAAGCTCCTATAATTCACCCCTCCACTTT.

This sequence joins TRBV14 and TRBJ1-2, with 11 bases aligning to TRBD1. Per the germline V gene, CDR1 is SGHDN and CDR2 is FVKESK. CDR3 length: 15 residues. The V gene end was trimmed by 1 base and the J gene end by 8 bases; junction bases not matched to a gene: 6. CDR3 in DNA: TGTGCCAGCAGCCAAGGGACAGGGGGCGTCTGGGGCTACACCTTC. Amino acids: CASSQGTGGVWGYTF.

V usage is TRBV7-9 and J usage is TRBJ2-6; D is ambiguous. This CDR3 spans 15 amino acids. V gave up 5 bases and J gave up 2 bases, with 10 bases separating them. The germline CDR1 and CDR2 sequences are SEHNR and FQNEAQ (reference sequence). The CDR3 region has the DNA TGTGCCAGCAGCCTAGGCCGCGCTGGGGCCAACGTCCTGACTTTC. Residues: CASSLGRAGANVLTF.

The chain has TRBV28 and TRBJ2-3; possibly TRBD1 for D (6 bases). This CDR3 is 17 amino acids long. Trimming removed 5 bases at V and 2 bases at J, with 20 bases between. From germline, CDR1 is MDHEN and CDR2 SYDVKM. In nucleotides, the CDR3 is TGTGCCAGCAGTCAACCCTCGGGGCAGGGGCACACAGATACGCAGTATTTT. Residues: CASSQPSGQGHTDTQYF.

This rearrangement joins TRBV2 to TRBJ2-5; D gene unclear. The CDR3 spans 11 residues. Germline V gene lookup returns CDR1 SNHLY and CDR2 FYNNEI. The V gene lost 6 bases and the J gene lost 2 bases, with 4 bases spanning the gap. DNA of the CDR3: TGTGCCAGCAGGCGGCAAGAGACCCAGTACTTC. This gives the protein CASRRQETQYF. Full variable domain (outside the CDR3, taken from reference TRBV2 and TRBJ2-5): EPEVTQTPSHQVTQMGQEVILRCVPISNHLYFYWYRQILGQKVEFLVSFYNNEISEKSEIFDDQFSVERPDGSNFTLKIRSTKLEDSAMYFCASRRQETQYFGPGTRLLVL.

CDR3 DNA: TGTGCCACCGAGCGGGGGCCCCGGGGCCAGTACTTC. Translated: CATERGPRGQYF. J is TRBJ2-5 and V is TRBV28; TRBD2 agrees at 8 bases. The germline gives CDR1 MDHEN, CDR2 SYDVKM. The V gene end was trimmed by 10 bases and the J gene end by 10 bases; junction bases not matched to a gene: 11. The CDR3 is 12 residues long.

This clone appeared a few times. The chain couples TRBV24-1 to TRBJ2-3; perhaps TRBD1 as D (6 bases). V lost 0 bases, J lost 5 bases, and 8 bases lay in between. CDR3 length equals 14 residues. Germline V gene lookup returns CDR1 KGHDR and CDR2 SFDVKD. CDR3 in amino acids: CATSDLRGLDTQYF. Written as DNA, the CDR3 is TGTGCCACCAGTGATTTGAGGGGGTTAGATACGCAGTATTTT.

This chain links TRBV3-1 (or the pseudogene TRBV3-2) with TRBJ2-1; D unclear. Trimming stripped 0 bases from V and 7 bases from J, with 10 bases between. The CDR3 has 14 residues. Germline V gene lookup returns CDR1 LGHDT and CDR2 YNNKEL (reference sequence). CDR3 residues: CASSQDAVKNEQFF. The DNA for the CDR3 is TGTGCCAGCAGCCAAGATGCGGTGAAAAATGAGCAGTTCTTC.

The chain uses TRBV6-1 and TRBJ2-6, with 9 bases matching TRBD1. The CDR3 has 17 residues. Germline loops: CDR1 MNHNS, CDR2 SASEGT. V shed 4 bases and J 0 bases; nucleotides not matched to a gene: 4. Here the CDR3 reads CASSAGQGSSGANVLTF. The CDR3 DNA reads TGTGCCAGCAGTGCCGGACAGGGGAGCTCTGGGGCCAACGTCCTGACTTTC.

This rearrangement joins TRBV18 to TRBJ1-1, with 10 nucleotides matching TRBD1. V lost 5 bases and J lost 1; bases outside the gene matches: 4. From germline, CDR1 is KGHSH and CDR2 LQKENI. The CDR3 extends over 15 amino acids. In nucleotides, the CDR3 is TGTGCCAGCTCATATCGGGACAGGGGGAACACTGAAGCTTTCTTT. This codes for CASSYRDRGNTEAFF.

The rearrangement links TRBV27 to TRBJ1-1, with 10 bases identical to TRBD1. This CDR3 spans 15 amino acids. CDR1 MNHEY and CDR2 SMNVEV come from the germline V gene (reference sequence). V dropped 2 bases and J dropped 3; count of bases not matched to a gene: 3. DNA for the CDR3: TGTGCCAGCAGTTTAGACAGGGGGCGTGACACTGAAGCTTTCTTT. This gives the protein CASSLDRGRDTEAFF.

This sequence joins TRBV7-9 and TRBJ2-1; a possible D gene is TRBD2 (6 bases). V lost 0 bases and J 6 bases, leaving 6 bases between the germline ends. CDR3 length equals 13 residues. Germline V lookup: CDR1 SEHNR, CDR2 FQNEAQ (reference sequence). CDR3 bases: TGTGCCAGCAGCTTAGCGGAGGGCAATGAGCAGTTCTTC. Protein product: CASSLAEGNEQFF.

V and J are TRBV7-9 and TRBJ2-7; D is unresolved. With 3 bases removed from V and 4 bases from J, the gap between germline ends came to 4 bases. This CDR3 is built from 11 residues. In germline, CDR1 is SEHNR, CDR2 FQNEAQ (reference sequence). This chain's CDR3 is CASSFAYEQYF. CDR3 DNA sequence: TGTGCCAGCAGCTTTGCGTACGAGCAGTACTTC.

The chain joins TRBV6-5 to TRBJ2-3; D might be TRBD1 (7 bases). This CDR3 spans 14 amino acids. CDR1 is MNHEY and CDR2 is SVGAGI in the germline V gene. V was cut by 5 bases and J by 5 bases, with 14 bases left in between. CDR3 DNA: TGTGCCAGCAGTAGACAGGGAGGCAGAGATACGCAGTATTTT. Translated, it gives CASSRQGGRDTQYF.

The V call is TRBV11-3, the J call TRBJ2-3; TRBD2 might be the D (5 bases). Germline lookup yields CDR1 SGHNT and CDR2 YENEEA. V was cut by 1 base and J by 2 bases, with 10 bases left in between. This CDR3 spans 15 amino acids. The CDR3 DNA is TGTGCCAGCAGCTTAGTGGGTAGCGCCACAGATACGCAGTATTTT. Translating it yields CASSLVGSATDTQYF.

The rearrangement joins TRBV19 to TRBJ2-4; 8 nucleotides align to TRBD2. The length of the CDR3 is 15 residues. Germline CDR1 reads LNHDA; CDR2 reads SQIVND (reference sequence). Trimming took 3 bases from V and 8 from J; bases not matched to a gene: 9. Here the CDR3 DNA reads TGTGCCAGTAGTATGTCTAGCGGGCGCCTGGACATTCAGTACTTC. It specifies CASSMSSGRLDIQYF.

The chain combines TRBV4-1 with TRBJ1-2; D may be TRBD1 (5 bases). This CDR3 is 15 amino acids long. CDR1 is MGHRA and CDR2 is YSYEKL in the germline V gene. V was clipped by 0 bases and J by 4 bases, with 12 bases between them. The CDR3 loop is CASSQDRLGLYGYTF. CDR3 nucleotides: TGCGCCAGCAGCCAAGATCGGTTGGGGCTCTATGGCTACACCTTC.

This clone was seen just once. The rearrangement uses TRBV2 and TRBJ2-5, with D unclear. The CDR3 has 13 amino acids. Trimming took off 3 bases at V and 1 base at J, with 6 bases between the two ends. Germline CDR1 SNHLY, CDR2 FYNNEI. In DNA, the CDR3 is TGTGCCAGCAGTGACCCTAGCCAAGAGACCCAGTACTTC. As protein: CASSDPSQETQYF.

The chain employs TRBV11-2 and TRBJ2-5; 8 bases map to TRBD1. J lost 6 bases, V lost 5 bases, and 8 bases had no gene match. Per germline, CDR1 SGHAT and CDR2 FQNNGV. The CDR3 is 14 residues long. The CDR3: CASSPTDRGQTQYF. The CDR3 coding sequence is TGTGCCAGCAGCCCAACCGACAGGGGTCAGACCCAGTACTTC.

The V call is TRBV7-9, the J call TRBJ1-2; D may be TRBD1 (5 bases). Germline CDR1 is SEHNR and CDR2 is FQNEAQ (reference sequence). Trimming left V 5 bases short and J 2 bases short, with 12 bases between. The CDR3 has 14 amino acids. The DNA of the CDR3 is TGTGCCAGCAGCCCGACGGGGGGAAACTATGGCTACACCTTC. Protein product: CASSPTGGNYGYTF.

The chain has TRBV29-1 and TRBJ2-5; D may be TRBD1 (6 bases). This CDR3 spans 13 amino acids. The V gene's germline CDR1 is SQVTM and CDR2 ANQGSEA. Trimming removed 2 bases from V and 5 bases from J, with 12 bases in between. The CDR3 region has the DNA TGCAGCGTTGAACGAGGGGGAGAGGAGACCCAGTACTTC. It is translated as CSVERGGEETQYF.